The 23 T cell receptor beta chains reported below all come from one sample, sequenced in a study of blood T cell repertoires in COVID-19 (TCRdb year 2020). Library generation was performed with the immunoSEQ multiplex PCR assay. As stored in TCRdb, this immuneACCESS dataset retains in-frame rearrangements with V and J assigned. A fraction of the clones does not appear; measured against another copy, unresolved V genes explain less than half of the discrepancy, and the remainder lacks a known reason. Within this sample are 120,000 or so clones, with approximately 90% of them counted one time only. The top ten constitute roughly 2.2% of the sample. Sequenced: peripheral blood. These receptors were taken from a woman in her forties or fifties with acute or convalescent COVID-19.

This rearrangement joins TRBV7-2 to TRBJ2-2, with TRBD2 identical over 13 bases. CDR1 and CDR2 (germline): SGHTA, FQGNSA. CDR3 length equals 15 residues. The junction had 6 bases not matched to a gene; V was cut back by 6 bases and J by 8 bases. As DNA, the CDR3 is TGTGCCAGCAGTTGGACTAGCGGGAGTCAAGGGGAGCTGTTTTTT. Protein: CASSWTSGSQGELFF. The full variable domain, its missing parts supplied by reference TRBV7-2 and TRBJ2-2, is GAGVSQSPSNKVTEKGKDVELRCDPISGHTALYWYRQSLGQGLEFLIYFQGNSAPDKSGLPSDRFSAERTGGSVSTLTIQRTQQEDSAVYLCASSWTSGSQGELFFGEGSRLTVL.

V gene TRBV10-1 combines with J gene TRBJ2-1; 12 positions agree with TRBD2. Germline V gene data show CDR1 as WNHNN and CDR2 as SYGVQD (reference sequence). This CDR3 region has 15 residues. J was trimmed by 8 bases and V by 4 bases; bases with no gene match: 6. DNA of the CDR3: TGCGCCAGCAGTGGGGGACTAGCGGGCATATATGAGCAGTTCTTC. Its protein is CASSGGLAGIYEQFF.

The CDR3 loop is CASSLDTSGRAREMERAGELFF. The CDR3 nucleotides are TGCGCCAGCAGCTTGGATACTAGCGGGAGGGCACGAGAGATGGAGCGGGCCGGGGAGCTGTTTTTT. The chain combines TRBV5-1 with TRBJ2-2; 13 nucleotides line up with TRBD2. Germline trimming cut 0 bases from V and 6 bases from J; bases unmatched to any gene: 20. CDR1 SGHRS and CDR2 YFSETQ come from the germline V gene. The CDR3 extends over 22 amino acids.

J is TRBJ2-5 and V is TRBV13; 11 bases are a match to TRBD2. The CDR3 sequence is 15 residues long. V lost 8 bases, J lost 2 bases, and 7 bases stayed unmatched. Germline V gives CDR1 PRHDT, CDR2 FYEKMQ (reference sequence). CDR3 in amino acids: CASSLVAGGQETQYF. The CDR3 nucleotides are TGTGCCAGCTCACTGGTAGCGGGGGGGCAAGAGACCCAGTACTTC.

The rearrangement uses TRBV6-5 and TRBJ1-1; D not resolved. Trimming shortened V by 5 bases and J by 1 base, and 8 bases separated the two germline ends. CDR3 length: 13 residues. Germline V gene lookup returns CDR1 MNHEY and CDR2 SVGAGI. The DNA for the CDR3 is TGTGCCAGCAGTCGTACAGCGAACACTGAAGCTTTCTTT. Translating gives CASSRTANTEAFF.

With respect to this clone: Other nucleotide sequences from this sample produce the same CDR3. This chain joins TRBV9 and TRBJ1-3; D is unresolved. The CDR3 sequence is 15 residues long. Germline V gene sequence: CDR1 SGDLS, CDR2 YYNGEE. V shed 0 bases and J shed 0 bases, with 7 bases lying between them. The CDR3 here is CASSVVGSSGNTIYF. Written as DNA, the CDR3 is TGTGCCAGCAGCGTAGTGGGCAGCTCTGGAAACACCATATATTTT.

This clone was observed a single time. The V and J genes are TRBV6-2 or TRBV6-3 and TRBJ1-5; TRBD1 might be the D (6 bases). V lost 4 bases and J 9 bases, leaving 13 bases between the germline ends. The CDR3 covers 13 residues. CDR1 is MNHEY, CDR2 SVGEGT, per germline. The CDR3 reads CASSFNRDLPQHF. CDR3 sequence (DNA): TGTGCCAGCAGTTTCAACAGGGATCTGCCCCAGCATTTT.

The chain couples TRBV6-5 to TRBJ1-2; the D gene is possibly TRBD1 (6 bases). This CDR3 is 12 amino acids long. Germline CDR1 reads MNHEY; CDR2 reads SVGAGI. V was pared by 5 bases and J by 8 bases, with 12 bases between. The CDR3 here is CASSNGQSGYTF. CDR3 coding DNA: TGTGCCAGCAGTAACGGACAGTCAGGCTACACCTTC.

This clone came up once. The CDR3 bases are TGTGCCAGCAGCTTGGGACAGAAAAGTAACACTGAAGCTTTCTTT. It specifies CASSLGQKSNTEAFF. V gene TRBV7-8 combines with J gene TRBJ1-1; 7 nucleotides match TRBD1. V was clipped by 3 bases and J by 2 bases; unmatched bases: 6. The CDR3 has 15 amino acids. The germline CDR1 and CDR2 sequences are SGHVS and FQNEAQ.

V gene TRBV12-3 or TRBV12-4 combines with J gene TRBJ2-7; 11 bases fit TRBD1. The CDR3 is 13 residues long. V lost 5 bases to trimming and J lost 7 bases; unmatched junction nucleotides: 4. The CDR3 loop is CASSGQGAEEQYF. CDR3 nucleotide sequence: TGTGCCAGCAGTGGACAGGGGGCCGAAGAGCAGTACTTC.

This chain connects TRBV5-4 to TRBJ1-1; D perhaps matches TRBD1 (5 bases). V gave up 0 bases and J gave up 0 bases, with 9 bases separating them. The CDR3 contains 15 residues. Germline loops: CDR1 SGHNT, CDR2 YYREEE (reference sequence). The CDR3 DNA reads TGTGCCAGCAGCTTGGGGGGCAGCCTGAACACTGAAGCTTTCTTT. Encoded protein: CASSLGGSLNTEAFF. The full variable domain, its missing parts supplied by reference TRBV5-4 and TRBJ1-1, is ETGVTQSPTHLIKTRGQQVTLRCSSQSGHNTVSWYQQALGQGPQFIFQYYREEENGRGNFPPRFSGLQFPNYSSELNVNALELDDSALYLCASSLGGSLNTEAFFGQGTRLTVV.

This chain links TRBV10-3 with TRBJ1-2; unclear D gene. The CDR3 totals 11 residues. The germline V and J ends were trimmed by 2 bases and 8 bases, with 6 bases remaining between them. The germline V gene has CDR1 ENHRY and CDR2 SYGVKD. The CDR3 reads CAISEPGGYTF. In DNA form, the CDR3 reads TGTGCCATCAGTGAGCCAGGAGGCTACACCTTC.

The CDR3 bases are TGTGCCAGCAGGGGAGGGAGAACGAGTGGCTACACCTTC. This gives the protein CASRGGRTSGYTF. This chain connects TRBV2 to TRBJ1-2; D remains ambiguous. Deletions cut 6 bases from V and 7 bases from J, with 15 bases between. The length of the CDR3 is 13 residues. Germline values: CDR1 SNHLY, CDR2 FYNNEI.

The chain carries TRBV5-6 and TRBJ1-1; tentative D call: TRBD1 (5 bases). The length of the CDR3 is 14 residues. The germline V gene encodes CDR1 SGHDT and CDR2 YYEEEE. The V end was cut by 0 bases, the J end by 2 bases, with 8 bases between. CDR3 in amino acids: CASSLGRVNTEAFF. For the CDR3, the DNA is TGTGCCAGCAGCTTGGGCAGGGTCAACACTGAAGCTTTCTTT. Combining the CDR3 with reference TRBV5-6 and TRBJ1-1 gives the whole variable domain DAGVTQSPTHLIKTRGQQVTLRCSPKSGHDTVSWYQQALGQGPQFIFQYYEEEERQRGNFPDRFSGHQFPNYSSELNVNALLLGDSALYLCASSLGRVNTEAFFGQGTRLTVV.

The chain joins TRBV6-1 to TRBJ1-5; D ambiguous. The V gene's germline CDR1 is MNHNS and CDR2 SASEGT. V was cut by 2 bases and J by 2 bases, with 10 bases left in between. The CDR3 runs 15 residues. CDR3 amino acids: CASSERIGGNQPQHF. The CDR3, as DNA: TGTGCCAGCAGTGAAAGGATCGGGGGCAATCAGCCCCAGCATTTT.

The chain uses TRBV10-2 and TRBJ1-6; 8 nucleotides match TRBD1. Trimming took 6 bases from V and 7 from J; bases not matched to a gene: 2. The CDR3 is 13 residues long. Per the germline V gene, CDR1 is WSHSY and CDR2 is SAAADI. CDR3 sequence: CASRTGVNSPLHF. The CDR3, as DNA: TGCGCCAGCAGGACAGGGGTCAATTCACCCCTCCACTTT.

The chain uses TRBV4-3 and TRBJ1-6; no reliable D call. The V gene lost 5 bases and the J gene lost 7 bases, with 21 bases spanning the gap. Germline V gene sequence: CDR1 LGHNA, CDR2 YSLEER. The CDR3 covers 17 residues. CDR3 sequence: CASSEKSLPDLNSPLHF. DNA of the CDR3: TGCGCCAGCAGCGAAAAATCCCTACCAGACTTGAATTCACCCCTCCACTTT.

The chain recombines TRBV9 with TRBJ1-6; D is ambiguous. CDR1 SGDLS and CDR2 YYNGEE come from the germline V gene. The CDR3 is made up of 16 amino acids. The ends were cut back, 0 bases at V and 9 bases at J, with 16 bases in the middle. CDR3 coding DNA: TGTGCCAGCAGCGTAGATCTGTCCCTTGGCGGTTCACCCCTCCACTTT. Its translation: CASSVDLSLGGSPLHF.

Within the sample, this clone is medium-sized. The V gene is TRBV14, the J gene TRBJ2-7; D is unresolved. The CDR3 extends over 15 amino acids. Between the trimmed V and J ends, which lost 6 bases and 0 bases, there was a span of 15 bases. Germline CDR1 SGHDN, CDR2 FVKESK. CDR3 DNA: TGTGCCAGCAGTCTTGCTGGCACATACTCCTACGAGCAGTACTTC. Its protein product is CASSLAGTYSYEQYF.

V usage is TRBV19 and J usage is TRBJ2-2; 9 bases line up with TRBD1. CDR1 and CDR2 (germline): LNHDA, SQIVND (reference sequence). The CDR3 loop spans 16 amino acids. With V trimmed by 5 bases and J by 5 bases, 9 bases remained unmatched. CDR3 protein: CASSVLQGARTGELFF. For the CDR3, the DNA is TGTGCCAGTAGTGTACTACAGGGGGCGAGAACCGGGGAGCTGTTTTTT.

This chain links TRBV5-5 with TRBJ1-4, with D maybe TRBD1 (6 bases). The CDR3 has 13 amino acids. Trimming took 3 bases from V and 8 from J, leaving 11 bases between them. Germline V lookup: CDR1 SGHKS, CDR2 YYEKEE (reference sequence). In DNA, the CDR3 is TGTGCCAGCAGCTCCACAGGGATCGAAAAACTGTTTTTT. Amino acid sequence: CASSSTGIEKLFF.

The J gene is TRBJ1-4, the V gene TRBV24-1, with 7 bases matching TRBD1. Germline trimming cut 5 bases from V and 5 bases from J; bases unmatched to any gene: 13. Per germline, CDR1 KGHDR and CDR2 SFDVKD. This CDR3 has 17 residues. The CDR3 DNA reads TGTGCCACCAGTGGCACAACTAGGGACAGCAAGAATGAAAAACTGTTTTTT. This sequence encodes CATSGTTRDSKNEKLFF.

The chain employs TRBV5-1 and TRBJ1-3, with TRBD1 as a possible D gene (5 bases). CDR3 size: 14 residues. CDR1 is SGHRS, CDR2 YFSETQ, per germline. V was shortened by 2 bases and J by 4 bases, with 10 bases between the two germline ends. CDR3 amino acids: CASSLRGNGNTIYF. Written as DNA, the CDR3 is TGCGCCAGCAGCTTAAGGGGTAACGGAAACACCATATATTTT. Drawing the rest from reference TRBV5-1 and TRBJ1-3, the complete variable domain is KAGVTQTPRYLIKTRGQQVTLSCSPISGHRSVSWYQQTPGQGLQFLFEYFSETQRNKGNFPGRFSGRQFSNSRSEMNVSTLELGDSALYLCASSLRGNGNTIYFGEGSWLTVV.